This TCR beta chain was documented in a study of T cell responses to AZD1222 COVID-19 vaccine. Study-level findings and limits: Repertoires in all cases were sampled only once the peak T cell response had passed. Within unmutated variant regions lay the reported targets of nearly half of spike-specific TCRs. Recipients of two AZD1222 doses showed rising Spike-specific TCR breadth and depth. Just a handful of AZD1222 recipients tested seropositive at baseline.

The data were produced by immunoSEQ multiplex PCR, yet TCRdb's version contains in-frame clones alone and is incomplete. Found here are 130,000 to 150,000 clones, around 90% of them singletons; the top ten hold around 5.5%. This clone was recorded once. Its target is unknown. V was cut by 2 bases and J by 4 bases, with 6 bases left in between. This CDR3 comprises 13 residues. Germline lookup yields CDR1 MDHEN and CDR2 SYDVKM. This sequence was found in an adult in good health. Sequencing was performed on peripheral blood, taken on day 0 of AZD1222 vaccination. The V and J genes are TRBV28 and TRBJ1-5; D unclear. The CDR3 region is CASSLLGNQPQHF. The CDR3 DNA reads as TGTGCCAGCAGTTTACTCGGGAATCAGCCCCAGCATTTT.